One and the same sample provided the 24 T cell receptor beta chains below, sequenced in a study of neurological immune-mediated disorders. MiXCR was run by TCRdb on the 5' RACE reads, yielding one entry per CDR3 protein. The sample shows 50,000 to 70,000 distinct CDR3 sequences, around 3.7% of them seen only once. Sequencing was performed on PBMCs. These receptors were taken from a middle-aged man with multiple sclerosis.

This clonotype has a count of ten or more. V and J are TRBV3-1 and TRBJ2-2; D is uncertain. This CDR3 spans 15 amino acids. Germline CDR1 is LGHDT and CDR2 is YNNKEL (reference sequence). Trimming stripped 4 bases from V and 0 bases from J, with 9 bases between. The CDR3 protein is CASSPRHSNTGELFF. DNA for the CDR3: TGTGCCAGCAGCCCGAGACATTCGAACACCGGGGAGCTGTTTTTT.

This clonotype was seen ten or more times. The CDR3 region is CASSLSGISSYNEQFF. Written as DNA, the CDR3 is TGTGCCAGCAGCCTTAGCGGGATCAGCTCCTACAATGAGCAGTTCTTC. The chain carries TRBV12-3 or TRBV12-4 and TRBJ2-1, with TRBD2 matching 8 bases. This CDR3 is 16 amino acids long. After removal of 6 bases from V and 0 bases from J, the junction contained 7 bases not matched to a gene.

This clonotype was detected ten times or more. J is TRBJ2-2 and V is TRBV7-2; TRBD1 agrees at 8 bases. The V gene end was trimmed by 5 bases and the J gene end by 4 bases; junction bases not matched to a gene: 9. The length of the CDR3 is 16 residues. The germline gives CDR1 SGHTA, CDR2 FQGNSA. The DNA for the CDR3 is TGTGCCAGCAGCCGAGGACAGGGTAGCGGCACCGGGGAGCTGTTTTTT. Its protein is CASSRGQGSGTGELFF.

This clonotype was counted at least ten times. The rearrangement joins TRBV20-1 to TRBJ2-2, with 13 bases aligning to TRBD2. CDR3 length: 17 residues. Germline CDR1 reads DFQATT; CDR2 reads SNEGSKA (reference sequence). Losses at the gene ends were 0 bases for V and 3 bases for J; bases not matched to a gene: 4. CDR3 sequence (DNA): TGCAGTGCTAGAGATTCCGGACTAGCGGGAGACACCGGGGAGCTGTTTTTT. It encodes CSARDSGLAGDTGELFF.

Ten or more counts support this clonotype. This chain joins TRBV10-3 and TRBJ2-7; D unresolved. Germline V gives CDR1 ENHRY, CDR2 SYGVKD. V shed 4 bases and J shed 5 bases, with 15 bases lying between them. This CDR3 is built from 14 residues. DNA of the CDR3: TGTGCCATCAGTGGCGACGCGGAGAGGAACGAGCAGTACTTC. This translates into CAISGDAERNEQYF.

About this clonotype: This sequence may be a read error, since a much larger clone differs from it by one base. This chain joins TRBV5-6 and TRBJ1-5; D is unclear. The V and J ends lost 0 bases and 2 bases respectively, with 15 bases between them. Germline V lookup: CDR1 SGHDT, CDR2 YYEEEE. This CDR3 is built from 17 residues. CDR3 amino acids: CASSLGPKTDGNQPQHF. The DNA for the CDR3 is TGTGCCAGCAGCTTGGGGCCGAAAACGGATGGCAATCAGCCCCAGCATTTT.

The sample holds many counts of this clonotype. The genes are TRBV12-3 or TRBV12-4 and TRBJ2-7; 8 nucleotides align to TRBD1. With 7 bases clipped from V and 7 bases from J, the junction kept 12 bases outside the gene matches. This CDR3 has 14 amino acids. CDR3 coding DNA: TGTGCCAGCAACCCGCAGGGGGCACGAGGAGAGCAGTACTTC. Translated: CASNPQGARGEQYF.

This clonotype was seen many times. The chain combines TRBV5-6 with TRBJ2-1; no definite D call. This CDR3 is 11 amino acids long. Germline loops: CDR1 SGHDT, CDR2 YYEEEE. Trimming took off 4 bases at V and 8 bases at J, with 7 bases between the two ends. The DNA for the CDR3 is TGTGCCAGCAGCCACATCCATGAGCAGTTCTTC. As protein: CASSHIHEQFF. Full variable domain (remainder filled in from reference TRBV5-6 and TRBJ2-1): DAGVTQSPTHLIKTRGQQVTLRCSPKSGHDTVSWYQQALGQGPQFIFQYYEEEERQRGNFPDRFSGHQFPNYSSELNVNALLLGDSALYLCASSHIHEQFFGPGTRLTVL.

A few counts support this clonotype. The chain links TRBV5-1 to TRBJ1-4; D is unclear. CDR3 length: 14 amino acids. Trimming left V 4 bases short and J 4 bases short, with 11 bases between. Germline lookup yields CDR1 SGHRS and CDR2 YFSETQ. The CDR3 region has the DNA TGCGCCAGCAGCCTCACTACAGATAATGAAAAACTGTTTTTT. Translated: CASSLTTDNEKLFF.

This clonotype was seen more than once but under ten times. The genes are TRBV5-1 and TRBJ2-1; the D gene is possibly TRBD2 (6 bases). The CDR3 runs 15 residues. V lost 1 base to trimming and J lost 4 bases, with 12 bases between them. Germline CDR1 is SGHRS and CDR2 is YFSETQ. In DNA form, the CDR3 reads TGCGCCAGCAGCTTGCAAGCGGAGGGATACAATGAGCAGTTCTTC. Its translation: CASSLQAEGYNEQFF. The full variable domain, in which reference TRBV5-1 and TRBJ2-1 provide the parts outside the CDR3, is KAGVTQTPRYLIKTRGQQVTLSCSPISGHRSVSWYQQTPGQGLQFLFEYFSETQRNKGNFPGRFSGRQFSNSRSEMNVSTLELGDSALYLCASSLQAEGYNEQFFGPGTRLTVL.

The table lists this clonotype with many counts. V and J are TRBV7-9 and TRBJ1-2; a possible D gene is TRBD1 (6 bases). CDR1 SEHNR and CDR2 FQNEAQ come from the germline V gene (reference sequence). V lost 1 base and J lost 0, with 6 bases in between. This CDR3 has 14 residues. The CDR3 here is CASSLEGANYGYTF. In DNA, the CDR3 is TGTGCCAGCAGCTTAGAGGGGGCTAACTATGGCTACACCTTC. The whole variable domain, remainder taken from reference TRBV7-9 and TRBJ1-2, is DTGVSQNPRHKITKRGQNVTFRCDPISEHNRLYWYRQTLGQGPEFLTYFQNEAQLEKSRLLSDRFSAERPKGSFSTLEIQRTEQGDSAMYLCASSLEGANYGYTFGSGTRLTVV.

This clonotype showed up many times. V and J are TRBV7-9 and TRBJ2-2; D not resolved. V shed 3 bases and J shed 7 bases, with 3 bases lying between them. CDR1 SEHNR and CDR2 FQNEAQ come from the germline V gene (reference sequence). The CDR3 contains 11 residues. The DNA of the CDR3 is TGTGCCAGCAGCTTTGTCGGGGAGCTGTTTTTT. Translated, it gives CASSFVGELFF.

This clonotype was observed a handful of times. The chain has TRBV29-1 and TRBJ1-2; maybe TRBD1 (6 bases). Germline lookup yields CDR1 SQVTM and CDR2 ANQGSEA. There are 12 residues in the CDR3. The V end lost 3 bases, the J end lost 2 bases, and 7 bases lay between the germline ends. The CDR3 region has the DNA TGCAGCGTTGATGGACAGAACTATGGCTACACCTTC. Protein sequence: CSVDGQNYGYTF.

This clonotype was picked up many times. The rearrangement joins TRBV10-3 to TRBJ1-6; 7 bases map to TRBD1. The germline V gene has CDR1 ENHRY and CDR2 SYGVKD. The CDR3 loop spans 14 amino acids. Germline trimming cut 2 bases from V and 9 bases from J; bases unmatched to any gene: 4. The CDR3, as DNA: TGTGCCATCAGTGAGGATACAGGGGCTTCACCCCTCCACTTT. It encodes CAISEDTGASPLHF.

This clonotype was observed many times. The chain carries TRBV20-1 and TRBJ1-2; no clear D gene. From germline, CDR1 is DFQATT and CDR2 SNEGSKA (reference sequence). The V end was cut by 5 bases, the J end by 7 bases, with 14 bases between. The CDR3 is 12 amino acids. The CDR3 loop reads CSAVRRWGGYTF. In DNA, the CDR3 is TGCAGTGCTGTGAGACGGTGGGGTGGCTACACCTTC.

The table lists this clonotype with many counts. The chain couples TRBV30 to TRBJ1-6; the match to TRBD1 covers 8 bases. The germline gives CDR1 GTSNPN, CDR2 SVGIG (reference sequence). Losses at the gene ends were 7 bases for V and 4 bases for J; bases not matched to a gene: 6. CDR3 length: 14 amino acids. As DNA, the CDR3 is TGTGCCTCCTCAGGGGGCGGATATAATTCACCCCTCCACTTT. Translating gives CASSGGGYNSPLHF.

This clonotype was counted ten times or more. The chain couples TRBV6-6 to TRBJ1-6; D gene ambiguous. Germline-derived CDR1 and CDR2 are MNHNY and SVGAGI (reference sequence). V lost 0 bases to trimming and J lost 5 bases, with 14 bases between them. This CDR3 is built from 17 residues. The CDR3 sequence: CASSYSLGLEDNSPLHF. The CDR3 coding sequence is TGTGCCAGCAGTTACTCGTTGGGCCTGGAGGATAATTCACCCCTCCACTTT.

The table lists this clonotype with many counts. The chain links TRBV18 to TRBJ1-1, with D tentatively TRBD1 (5 bases). The CDR3 spans 14 residues. V gave up 6 bases and J gave up 5 bases, with 16 bases separating them. The germline V gene encodes CDR1 KGHSH and CDR2 LQKENI. The CDR3 region has the DNA TGTGCCAGCTCCCTGGTGGAGGGGCTGACTGAAGCTTTCTTT. The encoded protein is CASSLVEGLTEAFF.

This clonotype was observed a few times. This chain links TRBV20-1 with TRBJ2-7; the D gene is possibly TRBD1 (5 bases). This CDR3 spans 10 amino acids. From germline, CDR1 is DFQATT and CDR2 SNEGSKA (reference sequence). Trimming pared 5 bases from V and 9 bases from J, leaving 11 bases between. The CDR3 loop reads CSAGAEAQYF. The CDR3 DNA sequence: TGCAGTGCTGGGGCAGAAGCGCAGTACTTC.

This clonotype was found a few times. A read error may be the cause here, since a much bigger clone is one base away. The CDR3 spells CDSSLSGEQFF. CDR3 coding DNA: TGTGACAGCAGCTTAAGTGGTGAGCAGTTCTTC. V is TRBV7-8 and J is TRBJ2-1; D not certain. Germline values: CDR1 SGHVS, CDR2 FQNEAQ. The CDR3 consists of 11 residues.

This clonotype occurred many times. At one end, the junction sequence differs from germline, possibly due to a read error. The chain joins TRBV3-1 to TRBJ2-7, with D uncertain. Germline values: CDR1 LGHDT, CDR2 YNNKEL (reference sequence). The CDR3 extends over 13 amino acids. The CDR3 reads CANSPGTPYEQYF. CDR3 nucleotides: TGTGCCAACAGCCCCGGAACCCCCTACGAGCAGTACTTC.

This clonotype appeared many times. This rearrangement joins TRBV29-1 to TRBJ1-2; D perhaps matches TRBD1 (5 bases). There are 15 residues in the CDR3. Looked up from germline, CDR1 is SQVTM and CDR2 is ANQGSEA. Trimming removed 3 bases at V and 5 bases at J, with 19 bases between. As DNA, the CDR3 is TGCAGCGTTGAGGGCGTTGGACAAGGAACTTATGGCTACACCTTC. Protein sequence: CSVEGVGQGTYGYTF. The complete variable domain, with remaining parts taken from reference TRBV29-1 and TRBJ1-2, reads SAVISQKPSRDICQRGTSLTIQCQVDSQVTMMFWYRQQPGQSLTLIATANQGSEATYESGFVIDKFPISRPNLTFSTLTVSNMSPEDSSIYLCSVEGVGQGTYGYTFGSGTRLTVV.

Concerning this clonotype itself: This clone may be a read error of a much larger clone one base away. J is TRBJ2-3 and V is TRBV6-6; 7 bases match TRBD2. The germline V gene encodes CDR1 MNHNY and CDR2 SVGAGI (reference sequence). The CDR3 has 15 amino acids. As DNA, the CDR3 is TGTGCCAGCAGTTACTCGACTAGCCTCACATATACGCAGTATTTT. It encodes CASSYSTSLTYTQYF.

At least ten counts were recorded for this clonotype. The chain recombines TRBV7-8 with TRBJ2-5; TRBD2 matches at 7 bases. The CDR3 covers 15 residues. V shed 4 bases and J 2 bases; nucleotides not matched to a gene: 7. CDR1 and CDR2 (germline): SGHVS, FQNEAQ. CDR3 protein: CASSSTRTRQETQYF. The CDR3 DNA sequence: TGTGCCAGCAGCTCCACCCGGACTAGGCAAGAGACCCAGTACTTC.